The sequence of this T cell receptor beta chain was determined in a study of T-cell reconstitution after alpha-beta-depleted transplantation in children. V was clipped by 1 base and J by 2 bases, with 9 bases between them. The CDR3 has 15 residues. The germline gives CDR1 SEHNR, CDR2 FQNEAQ (reference sequence). TCRbeta library preparation incorporated unique molecular identifiers. TCRdb itself ran the PCR reads through MiXCR, one entry per CDR3 protein. This sample has just under 550,000 distinct CDR3 sequences; 15% to 20% occur once, and the top ten carry 3.3%. This clonotype was seen more than once but under ten times.

This clonotype was obtained from a human donor who donated a stem cell graft to a child with acute lymphoblastic leukemia. Specimen: PBMCs from the stem cell graft donor, collected from the stem cell graft. The gene calls are TRBV7-9 and TRBJ1-5, with unresolved D. The CDR3, as DNA: TGTGCCAGCAGCTTAGGGCAGAATCGCAATCAGCCCCAGCATTTT. It translates to CASSLGQNRNQPQHF.